This T cell receptor (beta chain) was recorded in a study of blood T cell repertoires in COVID-19. The assay was immunoSEQ multiplex PCR, and TCRdb's table has in-frame clones only and misses some. Of about 70,000 clones in the sample, more than 60% were seen once. The germline V gene has CDR1 KGHDR and CDR2 SFDVKD. V lost 6 bases to trimming and J lost 0 bases, with 7 bases between them. The length of the CDR3 is 13 residues. The specimen was peripheral blood. The receptor was isolated from a woman over 75 with active or convalescent COVID-19. The genes are TRBV24-1 and TRBJ1-1, with TRBD1 as a possible D gene (5 bases). The CDR3 reads CATSRGMNTEAFF. The CDR3 coding sequence is TGTGCCACCAGTCGGGGGATGAACACTGAAGCTTTCTTT.